The subject of this entry is one T cell receptor beta chain. Deletions cut 5 bases from V and 0 bases from J, with 10 bases between. The CDR3 contains 14 residues. CDR1 is MNHEY, CDR2 SMNVEV, per germline (reference sequence). The assay was immunoSEQ multiplex PCR, and TCRdb's table has in-frame clones only and misses some. The data hold more than 350,000 clones, with 80% to 90% observed a single time. The data stem from a study of blood T cell repertoires in COVID-19. Recovered status in Cohort 3 required two negative PCRs, clearance, or symptom resolution. The sequence was obtained from a young man who had recovered from COVID-19. This chain connects TRBV27 to TRBJ1-2, with D tentatively TRBD1 (5 bases). Sequenced material: PBMCs or T cells enriched from blood (not recorded which). The DNA for the CDR3 is TGTGCCAGCAGTCACGACAGTTCTAACTATGGCTACACCTTC. Translation: CASSHDSSNYGYTF.